The text below deals with one T cell receptor (beta chain). The protocol was immunoSEQ multiplex PCR, while the TCRdb copy is restricted to in-frame clones and leaves out a portion. The sample includes more than 200,000 clones, around 87% seen only once; the top ten take about 6%. The junction had 16 bases not matched to a gene; V was cut back by 3 bases and J by 4 bases. The CDR3 is 19 amino acids. Germline values: CDR1 LNHDA, CDR2 SQIVND (reference sequence). The data belong to a study of blood T cell repertoires in COVID-19. Whole-study context: Acute and convalescent COVID-19 specimens originated in the United States, Italy and Spain.

Recruits, aged roughly 18 to 100 years, lived in 25 or so US areas. The chain couples TRBV19 to TRBJ1-3; 9 bases fit TRBD1. This receptor was identified in a woman in her 30s with acute COVID-19. Sequencing used PBMCs or T cells enriched from blood (not recorded which). The CDR3 is CASSIPRDRDTKRGNTIYF. CDR3 DNA sequence: TGTGCCAGTAGTATTCCTCGGGACAGGGATACCAAGAGGGGAAACACCATATATTTT.